Sequencing of this T cell receptor beta chain was carried out in a study of shared T cell receptors in the human thymus. The germline V and J ends were trimmed by 3 bases and 7 bases, with 13 bases remaining between them. Germline lookup yields CDR1 SGHNT and CDR2 YENEEA. This CDR3 region has 14 residues. Data came from immunoSEQ multiplex PCR; TCRdb stores just in-frame clones and leaves some out. The sample lists hundreds of thousands of clones, 70% to 80% occurring once. This sample also belongs to another study, concerning human thymus T cells. As that study records: Each of the donors was a healthy Finnish infant who was undergoing open corrective cardiac surgery for congenital heart defects. Resections removed during corrective heart surgery provided the thymus tissue used. There appeared to be biased usage of V and J genes in thymic and blood repertoires. Reports from related research described highly overlapping thymic repertoires among unrelated individuals.

The sequencing input was thymocytes. This sequence was found in a boy younger than two with a congenital heart defect. J is TRBJ1-5 and V is TRBV11-3; TRBD1 might be the D (5 bases). In DNA form, the CDR3 reads TGTGCCAGCAGCTTGGGGGGGACGGGACAGCCCCAGCATTTT. Amino acid sequence: CASSLGGTGQPQHF.